These 17 T cell receptor beta chains were all obtained from the same sample, sequenced in a study of blood T cells in healthy people across ages. With a J-beta primer mix and a sample-barcoded 5' primer, a second PCR ran about 7 to 12 cycles. One entry per CDR3 protein, called by TCRdb with MiXCR from the 5' RACE reads. The sample includes about 970,000 distinct CDR3 sequences, roughly 47% of them seen just once. The sequenced material came from blood. The receptors here all came from an older woman in good health.

The chain carries TRBV25-1 and TRBJ2-1, with a tentative D call TRBD2 (5 bases). Germline CDR1 reads MGHDK; CDR2 reads SYGVNS. With 4 bases removed from V and 12 bases from J, the gap between germline ends came to 13 bases. The CDR3 has 12 residues. CDR3 residues: CASSGNWGAQFF. DNA of the CDR3: TGTGCCAGCAGTGGTAATTGGGGAGCGCAGTTCTTC.

V is TRBV10-3 and J is TRBJ2-5; D is unresolved. The DNA end is more similar to TRBJ2-1, so the J call may be wrong. Germline V CDR1 and CDR2: ENHRY, SYGVKD. This CDR3 comprises 13 residues. Here the CDR3 reads CAISERAQETQFF. The CDR3 DNA reads TGTGCCATCAGTGAAAGAGCCCAAGAGACCCAGTTCTTC.

The table lists this clonotype with a few counts. The chain links TRBV4-1 to TRBJ2-1; D may be TRBD2 (5 bases). Germline V lookup: CDR1 MGHRA, CDR2 YSYEKL. CDR3 length: 14 amino acids. The V end lost 1 base, the J end lost 9 bases, and 13 bases lay between the germline ends. For the CDR3, the DNA is TGCGCCAGCAGCCAAGTGGTGGCCAGCGGTGAGCAGTTCTTC. This sequence encodes CASSQVVASGEQFF.

The chain combines TRBV20-1 with TRBJ2-3, with D possibly TRBD2 on 5 matching bases. Germline CDR1 is DFQATT and CDR2 is SNEGSKA (reference sequence). The CDR3 runs to 16 residues. V was pared by 6 bases and J by 0 bases, with 19 bases between. CDR3 bases: TGCAGTGCAGACTATAGGACTGCTCTTAGCACAGATACGCAGTATTTT. This codes for CSADYRTALSTDTQYF.

The chain uses TRBV27 and TRBJ1-2; the D gene is possibly TRBD1 (5 bases). The CDR3 has 15 residues. Germline values: CDR1 MNHEY, CDR2 SMNVEV (reference sequence). Between the trimmed V and J ends, which lost 8 bases and 0 bases, there was a span of 16 bases. CDR3 sequence: CASSGHLKANYGYTF. For the CDR3, the DNA is TGTGCCAGCTCCGGACACCTAAAAGCTAACTATGGCTACACCTTC.

In its sample, this clonotype was seen once. The V call is TRBV5-5, the J call TRBJ2-3; 13 bases fit TRBD2. V lost 0 bases and J lost 2; bases outside the gene matches: 6. This CDR3 has 18 amino acids. Germline V gene data show CDR1 as SGHKS and CDR2 as YYEKEE (reference sequence). CDR3 amino acids: CASSLAFTSGRATDTQYF. CDR3 nucleotide sequence: TGTGCCAGCAGCTTGGCCTTTACTAGCGGGAGGGCCACAGATACGCAGTATTTT.

The chain joins TRBV12-3 or TRBV12-4 to TRBJ2-1, with D perhaps TRBD1 or TRBD2 (5 bases each). Between the trimmed V and J ends, which lost 4 bases and 15 bases, there was a span of 16 bases. This CDR3 comprises 12 residues. The CDR3, as DNA: TGTGCCAGCAGTTCTCGGGACGACATTGGGTTCTTC. Encoded protein: CASSSRDDIGFF.

On this clonotype itself: Sequence at one end of the junction differs from germline and may be a read error. The chain links TRBV5-1 to TRBJ2-1; D remains unclear. Germline V gives CDR1 SGHRS, CDR2 YFSETQ. This CDR3 spans 13 amino acids. The chain's CDR3 is CASSLPRRNEQFF. In nucleotides, the CDR3 is TGCGCCAGCAGCTTGCCACGGCGTAATGAACAGTTCTTC.

This chain uses TRBV23-1 with TRBJ2-3; possibly TRBD2 for D (5 bases). TRBV23-1 is filed as an ORF, its function uncertain. This CDR3 has 12 amino acids. V was clipped by 8 bases and J by 3 bases, with 9 bases between them. The CDR3 spells CASYGVTDTQYF. CDR3 DNA: TGCGCCAGCTACGGGGTTACAGATACGCAGTATTTT.

A remark on this clonotype: A junction end diverges from the germline sequence, so it may reflect a read error. V and J are TRBV20-1 and TRBJ2-5; no reliable D call. The germline V gene encodes CDR1 DFQATT and CDR2 SNEGSKA (reference sequence). The CDR3 consists of 13 residues. In nucleotides, the CDR3 is TGCAGTGCTGGAGACCTAGTGGGAGAGACCCAGTACTTC. This encodes CSAGDLVGETQYF.

This clonotype was seen only a few times. J is TRBJ2-1 and V is TRBV29-1; no clear D gene. Germline CDR1 is SQVTM and CDR2 is ANQGSEA. With 8 bases removed from V and 9 bases from J, the gap between germline ends came to 20 bases. This CDR3 has 13 residues. In DNA, the CDR3 is TGCAGCTCCCTTTGGGGTATTGGTGGTGAGCAGTTCTTC. Its protein is CSSLWGIGGEQFF.

This clonotype was detected only a few times. The chain is built from TRBV20-1 and TRBJ2-7; 10 bases match TRBD2. Trimming at V came to 6 bases and at J to 4 bases, leaving 9 bases not matched to a gene. This CDR3 region has 14 residues. Germline CDR1 is DFQATT and CDR2 is SNEGSKA (reference sequence). The CDR3 loop is CSARGSGRFYEQYF. The DNA for the CDR3 is TGCAGTGCCCGGGGTAGCGGGAGGTTTTACGAGCAGTACTTC.

This chain links TRBV6-2 or TRBV6-3 with TRBJ2-7, with 8 bases matching TRBD2. The J call may be mistaken, given a closer DNA end match to TRBJ2-5. The germline CDR1 and CDR2 sequences are MNHEY and SVGEGT. This CDR3 region has 14 residues. In DNA form, the CDR3 reads TGTGCCAGCAGTTACTCGACTAGCGCGGAGACCCAGTACTTC. Its translation: CASSYSTSAETQYF.

The chain combines TRBV5-1 with TRBJ2-7, with D perhaps TRBD1 (6 bases). Trimming removed 0 bases from V and 1 base from J, with 23 bases in between. The CDR3 is made up of 19 amino acids. The germline V gene has CDR1 SGHRS and CDR2 YFSETQ. CDR3 sequence reads: CASSLANFEGGPRSYEQYF. CDR3 DNA sequence: TGCGCCAGCAGCTTGGCGAATTTCGAAGGGGGACCCAGATCCTACGAGCAGTACTTC.

This clonotype has just a few counts. The chain carries TRBV5-1 and TRBJ1-2, with TRBD1 matching 8 bases. J gave up 7 bases and V 3 bases, and 8 bases lay outside the gene matches. Germline values: CDR1 SGHRS, CDR2 YFSETQ. CDR3 length: 14 amino acids. The CDR3 region has the DNA TGCGCCAGCAGCTCGGACAGGGCGACAATTGGCTACACCTTC. Amino acids: CASSSDRATIGYTF.

This sequence joins TRBV28 and TRBJ2-5; D is unresolved. The CDR3 has 11 residues. Trimming cost V 8 bases and J 5 bases, with 9 bases left between them. Germline V gene sequence: CDR1 MDHEN, CDR2 SYDVKM. CDR3 region: CASLALETQYF. Here the CDR3 DNA reads TGTGCCAGCCTCGCTTTGGAGACCCAGTACTTC.

Worth noting for this clonotype: A much bigger clone sits one base away, suggesting this may be a read error. The chain links TRBV7-9 to TRBJ2-5, with TRBD2 identical over 7 bases. This CDR3 has 15 residues. Unmatched junction bases numbered 10, after V lost 5 bases and J lost 4 bases. Germline V lookup: CDR1 SEHNR, CDR2 FQNEAQ (reference sequence). The CDR3 DNA is TGTGCCAGCAGCCAAGGGCCAGCGGGACTAGAGACCCAGTACTTC. Protein sequence: CASSQGPAGLETQYF.